Each of the 6 T cell receptor beta chains below was sequenced from the same sample in a study of PD-1 blockade in classical Hodgkin lymphoma. This table comes from immunoSEQ multiplex PCR, and its TCRdb copy is limited to in-frame clones, with some not included. The sample includes approximately 84,000 clones, 75% to 85% of them seen just once. Sample time point: cycle 4 day 1 (C4D1), after less than 7 weeks of nivolumab. There was relapse after autologous stem cell transplantation in every patient, and there was variation in brentuximab vedotin exposure. Sample: peripheral blood mononuclear cells (PBMCs), taken before the fourth cycle of nivolumab. Receptors were obtained from a human donor with classical Hodgkin lymphoma.

This clone was seen a few times. The chain joins TRBV11-3 to TRBJ2-1; 10 nucleotides agree with TRBD2. V lost 4 bases, J lost 0 bases, and 9 bases stayed unmatched. From germline, CDR1 is SGHNT and CDR2 YENEEA. The CDR3 extends over 18 amino acids. CDR3 protein: CASSSRAGGPSSYNEQFF. CDR3 nucleotides: TGTGCCAGCAGCTCGAGAGCGGGAGGGCCAAGCTCCTACAATGAGCAGTTCTTC.

In this sample, this clone turned up a few times. The chain recombines TRBV6-1 with TRBJ2-7; weak D call: TRBD2 (6 bases). Germline CDR1 MNHNS, CDR2 SASEGT. Trimming pared 1 base from V and 3 bases from J, leaving 16 bases between. The CDR3 contains 16 residues. The CDR3 region has the DNA TGTGCCAGCAGTGAAGGGACTATTTTTAGATACTACGAGCAGTACTTC. It specifies CASSEGTIFRYYEQYF.

The chain carries TRBV4-3 and TRBJ1-5, with D unclear. V was shortened by 0 bases and J by 4 bases, with 10 bases between the two germline ends. Germline V gene data show CDR1 as LGHNA and CDR2 as YSLEER. This CDR3 region has 15 residues. CDR3 sequence reads: CASSQDVGPNQPQHF. Written as DNA, the CDR3 is TGCGCCAGCAGCCAAGATGTCGGGCCAAATCAGCCCCAGCATTTT.

The chain joins TRBV28 to TRBJ2-2, with a weak D call TRBD2 (5 bases). V dropped 5 bases and J dropped 5 bases, with 18 bases sitting between them. The CDR3 runs to 16 residues. Germline CDR1 MDHEN, CDR2 SYDVKM. The CDR3 is CASSVNSVRETGELFF. CDR3 sequence (DNA): TGTGCCAGCAGTGTAAATAGCGTCAGAGAGACCGGGGAGCTGTTTTTT.

This chain joins TRBV6-1 and TRBJ2-3, with TRBD1 matching over 8 bases. Germline-derived CDR1 and CDR2 are MNHNS and SASEGT. The trim removed 6 bases at V and 3 bases at J, leaving 8 bases unmatched. This CDR3 region has 15 residues. CDR3 amino acids: CASRAAGGWTDTQYF. The CDR3 DNA is TGTGCCAGCAGAGCGGCAGGGGGCTGGACAGATACGCAGTATTTT.

The V call is TRBV9, the J call TRBJ1-1; D is perhaps TRBD1 (5 bases). V was pared by 3 bases and J by 1 base, with 10 bases between. The CDR3 runs to 14 residues. Germline loops: CDR1 SGDLS, CDR2 YYNGEE. Here the CDR3 reads CASSGVGPNTEAFF. The DNA for the CDR3 is TGTGCCAGCAGCGGGGTGGGACCGAACACTGAAGCTTTCTTT.